What follows are 8 T cell receptor beta chains derived from one specimen sequenced in a study of T cell responses to AZD1222 COVID-19 vaccine. The method was immunoSEQ multiplex PCR; TCRdb's version includes in-frame clones alone and lacks a portion of them. The table has 100,000 or so clones, 86% seen once. The source was peripheral blood, collected on day 0 of AZD1222 vaccination. The source of these receptors is an adult in good health.

The CDR3 protein is CASNPTDSDTQYF. The DNA of the CDR3 is TGTGCCAGCAACCCTACAGACTCCGATACGCAGTATTTT. The genes are TRBV5-4 and TRBJ2-3; no firm D call. The length of the CDR3 is 13 residues. Trimming took off 6 bases at V and 6 bases at J, with 14 bases between the two ends. CDR1 and CDR2 from the germline V gene are SGHNT and YYREEE (reference sequence).

The chain joins TRBV4-3 to TRBJ2-7; perhaps TRBD1 as D (6 bases). CDR3 size: 13 residues. The germline CDR1 and CDR2 sequences are LGHNA and YSLEER. Trimming removed 2 bases at V and 10 bases at J, with 15 bases between. The CDR3 coding sequence is TGCGCCAGCAGCCAACGTGGACAGAAGGTCCAGTACTTC. Encoded protein: CASSQRGQKVQYF.

This sequence joins TRBV5-1 and TRBJ2-3, with D unclear. This CDR3 is built from 13 residues. V lost 0 bases and J lost 3, with 5 bases in between. Germline V gene lookup returns CDR1 SGHRS and CDR2 YFSETQ. The CDR3 loop reads CASSLEGTDTQYF. In DNA, the CDR3 is TGCGCCAGCAGCTTGGAGGGAACAGATACGCAGTATTTT.

The chain has TRBV3-1 (or the pseudogene TRBV3-2) and TRBJ1-3; D is unresolved. The V end was cut by 1 base, the J end by 5 bases, with 0 bases between. The CDR3 totals 11 residues. Germline V gene lookup returns CDR1 LGHDT and CDR2 YNNKEL (reference sequence). CDR3 region: CASSQGNTIYF. The CDR3 region has the DNA TGTGCCAGCAGCCAAGGAAACACCATATATTTT.

This clone was seen a handful of times. This chain uses TRBV27 with TRBJ1-4, with unresolved D. There are 15 residues in the CDR3. CDR1 and CDR2 (germline): MNHEY, SMNVEV (reference sequence). Trimming pared 6 bases from V and 4 bases from J, leaving 15 bases between. The CDR3 spells CASRRRTVGNEKLFF. CDR3 in DNA: TGTGCCAGCAGACGTCGGACTGTCGGTAATGAAAAACTGTTTTTT.

CDR3: CASSLVRLGNQETQYF. The DNA of the CDR3 is TGTGCCAGCAGCTTAGTGAGACTAGGGAACCAAGAGACCCAGTACTTC. The chain carries TRBV7-2 and TRBJ2-5, with D perhaps TRBD2 (6 bases). The CDR3 contains 16 residues. The ends were cut back, 1 base at V and 0 bases at J, with 12 bases in the middle. Germline assignment: CDR1 SGHTA and CDR2 FQGNSA.

The chain couples TRBV19 to TRBJ1-2; tentative D call: TRBD1 (6 bases). From germline, CDR1 is LNHDA and CDR2 SQIVND (reference sequence). This CDR3 spans 14 amino acids. Trimming shortened V by 10 bases and J by 4 bases, and 19 bases separated the two germline ends. The CDR3 nucleotides read TGTGCCATCGCCGACAGGACCTTTGGCTATGGCTACACCTTC. Residues: CAIADRTFGYGYTF.

Remarks on this clone: Compared with germline, one end of the junction differs, possibly owing to a read error. V usage is TRBV7-7 and J usage is TRBJ2-1; possibly TRBD2 for D (6 bases). From germline, CDR1 is SSHAT and CDR2 FNYEAQ (reference sequence). CDR3 size: 15 residues. The CDR3 nucleotides are TGTGCTAGCAGCTTAGCACTAGCCTCCTACAATGAGCAGTTCTTC. Its protein is CASSLALASYNEQFF. Variable domain in full (rest from reference TRBV7-7 and TRBJ2-1): GAGVSQSPRYKVTKRGQDVTLRCDPISSHATLYWYQQALGQGPEFLTYFNYEAQPDKSGLPSDRFSAERPEGSISTLTIQRTEQRDSAMYRCASSLALASYNEQFFGPGTRLTVL.